This is a list of T cell receptor beta chains from one sample in a study of T-cell reconstitution after alpha-beta-depleted transplantation in children. A single record per CDR3 protein comes from TCRdb applying MiXCR to the PCR reads. The sample holds hundreds of thousands of distinct CDR3 sequences, about 12% seen once. This material consisted of PBMCs, taken before TCRalphabeta/CD19-depleted stem cell transplant. The origin of the receptors is a girl aged 2-10 years with congenital amegakaryocytic thrombocytopenia, due to receive a stem cell transplant. Each CDR3 is given with its conserved first and last residue. D genes are given only for firm matches. Size is stated for part of the rows, as once, few or many counts, or as a class when the clone is expanded.

d_gene: .; abundance: few; v_gene: TRBV15; j_gene: TRBJ2-5; CDR3nt: TGTGCCACCAGTTACAACAGGGTTCAAGAGACCCAGTACTTC; CDR3aa: CATSYNRVQETQYF
d_gene: .; abundance: many; v_gene: TRBV5-1; j_gene: TRBJ1-2; CDR3nt: TGCGCCAGCAAAGGAATCCTTCAGGGCTACACCTTC; CDR3aa: CASKGILQGYTF
d_gene: TRBD1; abundance: many; v_gene: TRBV20-1; j_gene: TRBJ1-2; CDR3nt: TGCAGTGCCGAGGGACAGGGTTTTGATGGCTATGGCTACACCTTC; CDR3aa: CSAEGQGFDGYGYTF
d_gene: .; abundance: .; v_gene: TRBV5-1; j_gene: TRBJ2-3; CDR3nt: TGCGCCAGCAGCTCAACCATCCTGACCTTGAGTTATGCTACGCAGTATTTT; CDR3aa: CASSSTILTLSYATQYF
d_gene: TRBD1; abundance: .; v_gene: TRBV7-9; j_gene: TRBJ2-1; CDR3nt: TGTGCCAGCAACACAGGGGCTGAGCAGTTCTTC; CDR3aa: CASNTGAEQFF
d_gene: .; abundance: few; v_gene: TRBV5-1; j_gene: TRBJ2-7; CDR3nt: TGCGCCAGCAGCTTGGAGGCTGACGGAGCCTACGAGCAGTACTTC; CDR3aa: CASSLEADGAYEQYF
d_gene: .; abundance: many; v_gene: TRBV20-1; j_gene: TRBJ2-1; CDR3nt: TGCAGTGCTGGAACTAGCCAGGCGAGCTCCTACAATGAGCAGTTCTTC; CDR3aa: CSAGTSQASSYNEQFF
d_gene: .; abundance: .; v_gene: TRBV24-1; j_gene: TRBJ2-1; CDR3nt: TGTGCCACCAGTGATTCCGGGAGCGGGTACAATGAGCAGTTCTTC; CDR3aa: CATSDSGSGYNEQFF
d_gene: .; abundance: many; v_gene: TRBV29-1; j_gene: TRBJ2-5; CDR3nt: TGCAGCGTTGACCGCGATGATGGGGAGACCCAGTACTTC; CDR3aa: CSVDRDDGETQYF
d_gene: TRBD1; abundance: many; v_gene: TRBV9; j_gene: TRBJ2-5; CDR3nt: TGTGCCAGCAGCGTACGGGGACAGGGGAAAGAGACCCAGTACTTC; CDR3aa: CASSVRGQGKETQYF
d_gene: .; abundance: many; v_gene: TRBV7-2; j_gene: TRBJ2-1; CDR3nt: TGTGCCAGCAGCTTCGCTAATGAGCAGTTCTTC; CDR3aa: CASSFANEQFF
d_gene: .; abundance: .; v_gene: TRBV20-1; j_gene: TRBJ2-7; CDR3nt: TGCAGTGCTAGCTCTTTACATACCTCTCCCCACGGCATTTACGAGCAGTACTTC; CDR3aa: CSASSLHTSPHGIYEQYF
d_gene: .; abundance: many; v_gene: TRBV5-1; j_gene: TRBJ2-3; CDR3nt: TGCGCCAGCAGCTTGGGCCCGGGTTTGGATACGCAGTATTTT; CDR3aa: CASSLGPGLDTQYF
d_gene: .; abundance: many; v_gene: TRBV20-1; j_gene: TRBJ1-5; CDR3nt: TGCAGTGCTAGAGATCTAACCCACAATCAGCCCCAGCATTTT; CDR3aa: CSARDLTHNQPQHF
d_gene: .; abundance: .; v_gene: TRBV12-3/TRBV12-4; j_gene: TRBJ2-3; CDR3nt: TGTGCCAGCAGTTTAGGTAGTGCCCTTACAGATACGCAGTATTTT; CDR3aa: CASSLGSALTDTQYF
d_gene: .; abundance: many; v_gene: TRBV4-2; j_gene: TRBJ1-4; CDR3nt: TGTGCCAGCAGCCGGCCCGTGGAGGCGGGGGCTAATGAAAAACTGTTTTTT; CDR3aa: CASSRPVEAGANEKLFF
d_gene: .; abundance: many; v_gene: TRBV5-1; j_gene: TRBJ2-7; CDR3nt: TGCGCCAGCAGCTGGCTCAGGACCCCAGTCTACGAGCAGTACTTC; CDR3aa: CASSWLRTPVYEQYF
d_gene: .; abundance: .; v_gene: TRBV3-1; j_gene: TRBJ2-5; CDR3nt: TGTGCCAGCAGCCATACAGGAAAAGAGACCCAGTACTTC; CDR3aa: CASSHTGKETQYF
d_gene: .; abundance: once; v_gene: TRBV4-2; j_gene: TRBJ2-1; CDR3nt: TGTGCCAGCAGCCCCCCCTGGGGTGAGCAGTTCTTC; CDR3aa: CASSPPWGEQFF
d_gene: .; abundance: few; v_gene: TRBV6-2/TRBV6-3; j_gene: TRBJ1-1; CDR3nt: TGTGCCAGCAGAACCATCGGGCGGGGTAGAACTGAAGCTTTCTTT; CDR3aa: CASRTIGRGRTEAFF
d_gene: .; abundance: .; v_gene: TRBV21-1; j_gene: TRBJ2-7; CDR3nt: TGTGCCAGCAGCAAAGACCCCGGGACTAGCGGGAGGTCCTACTACGAGCAGTACTTC; CDR3aa: CASSKDPGTSGRSYYEQYF
d_gene: .; abundance: many; v_gene: TRBV12-3/TRBV12-4; j_gene: TRBJ1-2; CDR3nt: TGCGCCAGCAGCTTACAGGGCTATGGCTACACCTTC; CDR3aa: CASSLQGYGYTF
d_gene: TRBD1; abundance: few; v_gene: TRBV29-1; j_gene: TRBJ2-4; CDR3nt: TGCAGCGTTTGGGACAGACTAGCCAAAAACATTCAGTACTTC; CDR3aa: CSVWDRLAKNIQYF
d_gene: TRBD2; abundance: few; v_gene: TRBV7-6; j_gene: TRBJ2-3; CDR3nt: TGTGCCAGCAGCAAACTAGCGGGAGGGGGAGATACGCAGTATTTT; CDR3aa: CASSKLAGGGDTQYF
d_gene: .; abundance: .; v_gene: TRBV12-5; j_gene: TRBJ1-1; CDR3nt: TGTGCTAGTGCGGGGAGTGGCACTGAAGCTTTCTTT; CDR3aa: CASAGSGTEAFF
d_gene: .; abundance: many; v_gene: TRBV6-4; j_gene: TRBJ2-1; CDR3nt: TGTGCCAGCAGTGACCGACCGCAGTTCTTC; CDR3aa: CASSDRPQFF
d_gene: TRBD2; abundance: few; v_gene: TRBV20-1; j_gene: TRBJ2-1; CDR3nt: TGCAGTGCTTCTCCGGGACTAGCGATAATTGAGCAGTTCTTC; CDR3aa: CSASPGLAIIEQFF
d_gene: TRBD2; abundance: many; v_gene: TRBV9; j_gene: TRBJ2-7; CDR3nt: TGTGCCAGCAGCCCAAGACTAGCGGAAGCCTACGAGCAGTACTTC; CDR3aa: CASSPRLAEAYEQYF
d_gene: .; abundance: many; v_gene: TRBV12-3/TRBV12-4; j_gene: TRBJ2-5; CDR3nt: TGTGCCAGCACCCGTCGGGGGAGCGTGGAGACCCAGTACTTC; CDR3aa: CASTRRGSVETQYF
d_gene: TRBD2; abundance: many; v_gene: TRBV29-1; j_gene: TRBJ2-7; CDR3nt: TGCAGCGTTGTCTTAGCGGGAGCCTACGAGCAGTACTTC; CDR3aa: CSVVLAGAYEQYF